These 24 T cell receptor beta chains came from one sample sequenced in a study of cytomegalovirus exposure and HLA in healthy donors. PCR primers comprised 60 Vbeta and 13 Jbeta primers. Assay used: immunoSEQ multiplex PCR; TCRdb lists only in-frame clones, some missing. The sample yields 150,000 to 200,000 clones, about three quarters seen once. Sample: PBMCs. The receptors stem from a young man in good health and CMV-seropositive.

In DNA, the CDR3 is TGCGCCAGCCTCCCGGGACTAGCGGAGGGGCTTCACAAGGGGACGCAGTATTTT. It specifies CASLPGLAEGLHKGTQYF. This rearrangement joins TRBV4-1 to TRBJ2-3; 11 bases align to TRBD2. CDR3 size: 18 residues. J was trimmed by 9 bases and V by 8 bases; bases with no gene match: 22. CDR1 is MGHRA, CDR2 YSYEKL, per germline.

The chain is built from TRBV6-4 and TRBJ1-5, with D unresolved. V was shortened by 3 bases and J by 5 bases, with 8 bases between the two germline ends. Germline V gives CDR1 MRHNA, CDR2 SNTAGT. CDR3 size: 13 residues. The CDR3 nucleotides read TGTGCCAGCAGTGAACAGTACGATCAGCCCCAGCATTTT. Translation gives CASSEQYDQPQHF.

This chain joins TRBV5-1 and TRBJ2-6; D is possibly TRBD2 (5 bases). Germline V gives CDR1 SGHRS, CDR2 YFSETQ. The germline V and J ends were trimmed by 8 bases and 0 bases, with 9 bases remaining between them. This CDR3 spans 14 amino acids. The DNA of the CDR3 is TGCGCCAGTAGCGTCCTCTCTGGGGCCAACGTCCTGACTTTC. Protein product: CASSVLSGANVLTF.

This clone showed up just a few times. This chain joins TRBV11-3 and TRBJ2-1; 11 bases line up with TRBD2. CDR1 is SGHNT, CDR2 YENEEA, per germline. Unmatched junction bases numbered 10, after V lost 0 bases and J lost 9 bases. This CDR3 comprises 17 residues. CDR3 DNA: TGTGCCAGCAGCTTAGATCTGAGTAGCGGGAGGGTCAGTGAGCAGTTCTTC. Its protein is CASSLDLSSGRVSEQFF.

The sample holds one count of this clone. The chain is built from TRBV6-5 and TRBJ2-7; 8 bases fit TRBD1. Germline trimming cut 3 bases from V and 0 bases from J; bases unmatched to any gene: 4. CDR1 is MNHEY, CDR2 SVGAGI, per germline. The CDR3 is made up of 15 amino acids. Here the CDR3 reads CASSYSGQGSYEQYF. As DNA, the CDR3 is TGTGCCAGCAGTTATTCTGGACAGGGCTCCTACGAGCAGTACTTC.

A few counts support this clone. The chain couples TRBV7-8 to TRBJ2-3, with TRBD2 identical over 8 bases. The junction had 12 bases not matched to a gene; V was cut back by 8 bases and J by 2 bases. The CDR3 runs to 16 residues. CDR1 and CDR2 (germline): SGHVS, FQNEAQ. CDR3 bases: TGTGCCAGCTCAGAAGCGGCTAGCGGGTTCACAGATACGCAGTATTTT. Translation: CASSEAASGFTDTQYF.

V gene TRBV30 combines with J gene TRBJ1-2; D possibly corresponds to TRBD1 (6 bases). The germline CDR1 and CDR2 sequences are GTSNPN and SVGIG (reference sequence). The CDR3 is 13 residues long. Trimming took off 0 bases at V and 8 bases at J, with 13 bases between the two ends. CDR3 DNA sequence: TGTGCCTGGAGTGTACAGCAGGGGCAGGGCTACACCTTC. Its protein is CAWSVQQGQGYTF.

This clone occurred a few times. The rearrangement joins TRBV28 to TRBJ2-7; 7 bases agree with TRBD2. The V gene's germline CDR1 is MDHEN and CDR2 SYDVKM. Germline trimming cut 0 bases from V and 2 bases from J; bases unmatched to any gene: 1. CDR3 length: 14 amino acids. Here the CDR3 reads CASSLWSGTYEQYF. CDR3 DNA: TGTGCCAGCAGTTTATGGAGCGGGACCTACGAGCAGTACTTC. The whole variable domain, remainder taken from reference TRBV28 and TRBJ2-7, is DVKVTQSSRYLVKRTGEKVFLECVQDMDHENMFWYRQDPGLGLRLIYFSYDVKMKEKGDIPEGYSVSREKKERFSLILESASTNQTSMYLCASSLWSGTYEQYFGPGTRLTVT.

The genes are TRBV10-3 and TRBJ2-7, with 10 nucleotides matching TRBD1. Germline V gene sequence: CDR1 ENHRY, CDR2 SYGVKD. V lost 6 bases to trimming and J lost 2 bases; unmatched junction nucleotides: 4. CDR3 size: 14 residues. CDR3 coding DNA: TGTGCCATCAGGTCCGGGACAGGGGCCTACGAGCAGTACTTC. This encodes CAIRSGTGAYEQYF.

This clone was seen a handful of times. The chain is built from TRBV28 and TRBJ1-1; D is possibly TRBD1 (5 bases). V lost 7 bases to trimming and J lost 4 bases, with 28 bases between them. CDR1 MDHEN and CDR2 SYDVKM come from the germline V gene. CDR3 length equals 18 residues. The DNA for the CDR3 is TGTGCCAGCACCACCTTCGGGGGATCGGGGGGGACGTCCACTGAAGCTTTCTTT. This translates into CASTTFGGSGGTSTEAFF.

The gene calls are TRBV18 and TRBJ1-2; D unresolved. Germline CDR1 is KGHSH and CDR2 is LQKENI. The CDR3 contains 15 residues. Trimming shortened V by 2 bases and J by 4 bases, and 14 bases separated the two germline ends. CDR3: CASSPSEGAPYGYTF. The CDR3 bases are TGTGCCAGCTCACCATCCGAGGGAGCTCCCTATGGCTACACCTTC.

This chain joins TRBV10-3 and TRBJ2-2; TRBD1 matches 9 bases. This CDR3 has 15 amino acids. V gave up 4 bases and J gave up 7 bases; unmatched junction bases: 7. Germline V gives CDR1 ENHRY, CDR2 SYGVKD. CDR3 nucleotides: TGTGCCATCAGTGCTACAGGGGGCGCGATCGGGGAGCTGTTTTTT. Its protein product is CAISATGGAIGELFF.

This clone was seen only a few times. The CDR3, as DNA: TGTGCCAGTAGTCCTTGGGCTATCTCTCCCTACAATGAGCAGTTCTTC. Translating it yields CASSPWAISPYNEQFF. The chain employs TRBV19 and TRBJ2-1; D remains unclear. Germline-derived CDR1 and CDR2 are LNHDA and SQIVND (reference sequence). V was pared by 5 bases and J by 2 bases, with 16 bases between. The CDR3 has 16 amino acids. The variable domain in full, completed from reference TRBV19 and TRBJ2-1, reads DGGITQSPKYLFRKEGQNVTLSCEQNLNHDAMYWYRQDPGQGLRLIYYSQIVNDFQKGDIAEGYSVSREKKESFPLTVTSAQKNPTAFYLCASSPWAISPYNEQFFGPGTRLTVL.

This chain uses TRBV5-6 with TRBJ2-5, with D hard to call. The V gene lost 1 base and the J gene lost 0 bases, with 7 bases spanning the gap. The CDR3 has 14 amino acids. Germline CDR1 is SGHDT and CDR2 is YYEEEE. The CDR3 loop is CASSLIQYQETQYF. The CDR3 region has the DNA TGTGCCAGCAGCTTGATCCAGTACCAAGAGACCCAGTACTTC.

The chain combines TRBV6-5 with TRBJ1-2, with D possibly TRBD1 on 6 matching bases. Germline V gives CDR1 MNHEY, CDR2 SVGAGI. The CDR3 is 12 amino acids. V lost 10 bases and J 7 bases, leaving 16 bases between the germline ends. Here the CDR3 reads CATWNRVSGYTF. The CDR3 coding sequence is TGTGCCACCTGGAACAGGGTCTCTGGCTACACCTTC.

This clone was seen just once. V is TRBV6-4 and J is TRBJ2-1; 12 bases agree with TRBD2. The CDR3 is made up of 15 amino acids. The germline gives CDR1 MRHNA, CDR2 SNTAGT. The trim removed 3 bases at V and 5 bases at J, leaving 2 bases unmatched. The CDR3 nucleotides are TGTGCCAGCAGTGAGACTAGCGGGAGCCACAATGAGCAGTTCTTC. Translation: CASSETSGSHNEQFF.

The chain links TRBV5-1 to TRBJ2-5, with a possible D match to TRBD2 (6 bases). CDR1 is SGHRS, CDR2 YFSETQ, per germline. CDR3 length equals 16 residues. Trimming left V 0 bases short and J 5 bases short, with 17 bases between. CDR3 sequence reads: CASSLVGTLVSETQYF. The CDR3 DNA sequence: TGCGCCAGCAGCTTGGTCGGGACTCTGGTATCGGAGACCCAGTACTTC.

J is TRBJ2-7 and V is TRBV19; possible D gene TRBD2, 6 bases. Trimming took 5 bases from V and 7 from J, leaving 21 bases between them. CDR3 length equals 15 residues. Germline V gene data show CDR1 as LNHDA and CDR2 as SQIVND (reference sequence). CDR3 sequence (DNA): TGTGCCAGTAGTGTCAATAGCGGTGCCGGTGAGGAGCAGTACTTC. This codes for CASSVNSGAGEEQYF.

The chain couples TRBV2 to TRBJ2-1; D perhaps matches TRBD1 (5 bases). Germline loops: CDR1 SNHLY, CDR2 FYNNEI. The CDR3 is 14 amino acids. Trimming stripped 0 bases from V and 6 bases from J, with 9 bases between. The DNA of the CDR3 is TGTGCCAGCAGTGAAGCGGGGCAGGGCAATGAGCAGTTCTTC. It specifies CASSEAGQGNEQFF.

This clone was found a few times. The junction differs from germline at one of its ends, possibly a read error. The rearrangement links TRBV7-9 to TRBJ1-4; D perhaps matches TRBD1 (6 bases). Germline CDR1 reads SEHNR; CDR2 reads FQNEAQ (reference sequence). This CDR3 contains 14 residues. CDR3: CASSLARTRDTIIF. CDR3 in DNA: TGTGCCAGCAGCTTAGCGAGAACACGGGACACAATAATTTTT.

The genes are TRBV4-1 and TRBJ2-7; TRBD2 is a possible D gene (6 bases). The V gene lost 3 bases and the J gene lost 3 bases, with 21 bases spanning the gap. The CDR3 totals 17 residues. Germline loops: CDR1 MGHRA, CDR2 YSYEKL. The CDR3 DNA reads as TGCGCCAGCAGCCATCCCGATAGGGGAGGTACGGGCTACGAGCAGTACTTC. Amino acids: CASSHPDRGGTGYEQYF.

J is TRBJ1-4 and V is TRBV12-5, with 7 bases aligning to TRBD1. The CDR3 loop spans 14 amino acids. Looked up from germline, CDR1 is LGHNT and CDR2 is FRNRAP. J gave up 7 bases and V 1 base, and 3 bases lay outside the gene matches. Written as DNA, the CDR3 is TGTGCTAGTGGTTTGGACAGGGGAAGTGAAAAACTGTTTTTT. Translated, it gives CASGLDRGSEKLFF.

The chain recombines TRBV7-3 with TRBJ1-5, with D perhaps matching TRBD1 (6 bases). In germline, CDR1 is SGHTA, CDR2 FQGTGA. Trimming removed 2 bases at V and 2 bases at J, with 16 bases between. CDR3 length equals 17 residues. The CDR3 nucleotides are TGTGCCAGCAGCTTAGTTAGGGGGGGGTTCGGCAATCAGCCCCAGCATTTT. This sequence encodes CASSLVRGGFGNQPQHF.

The V and J genes are TRBV5-1 and TRBJ2-7; D call uncertain. The length of the CDR3 is 18 residues. Germline V gene data show CDR1 as SGHRS and CDR2 as YFSETQ. V was shortened by 4 bases and J by 3 bases, with 26 bases between the two germline ends. The CDR3 loop reads CASSHGVYPKVSNYEQYF. The CDR3 DNA follows: TGCGCCAGCAGCCACGGAGTATATCCTAAAGTCTCTAACTACGAGCAGTACTTC.